The present T cell receptor beta chain was sequenced within a study of cytomegalovirus exposure and HLA in healthy donors. Per germline, CDR1 MNHEY and CDR2 SMNVEV (reference sequence). The trim removed 3 bases at V and 5 bases at J, leaving 16 bases unmatched. The CDR3 consists of 18 residues. Clones were read by immunoSEQ multiplex PCR, and TCRdb kept only the in-frame ones, dropping some. Among approximately 140,000 clones listed, almost 90% were seen once. Points from the study as a whole: Cytomegalovirus-associated status was assigned to 164 TCR beta chains. It was found in a later analysis that first-cohort TCR clusters tended to co-occur in the approximately 130 validation repertoires. In vitro checks showed that three CMV-associated chains really do target CMV antigens.

A word on this clone: Its antigen remains unidentified.

The origin of this receptor is a woman under 30 in good health and CMV-seropositive. The sequenced material came from PBMCs. The chain has TRBV27 and TRBJ2-1, with 7 bases that match TRBD2. CDR3: CASSLTAGDAAGDNEQFF. CDR3 bases: TGTGCCAGCAGTTTGACGGCGGGAGATGCGGCTGGAGACAATGAGCAGTTCTTC.